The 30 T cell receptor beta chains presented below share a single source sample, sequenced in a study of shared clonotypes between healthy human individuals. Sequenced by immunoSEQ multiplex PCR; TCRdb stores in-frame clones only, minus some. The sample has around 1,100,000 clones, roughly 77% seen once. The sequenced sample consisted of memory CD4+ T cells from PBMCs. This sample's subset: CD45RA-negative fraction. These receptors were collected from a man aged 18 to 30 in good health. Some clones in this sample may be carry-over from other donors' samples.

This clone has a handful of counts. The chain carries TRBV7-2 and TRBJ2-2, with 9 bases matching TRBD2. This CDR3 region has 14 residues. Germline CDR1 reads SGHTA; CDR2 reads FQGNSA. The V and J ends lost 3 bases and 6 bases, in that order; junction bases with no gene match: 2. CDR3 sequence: CASSFKREAGELFF. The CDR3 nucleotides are TGTGCCAGCAGCTTCAAGCGGGAGGCCGGGGAGCTGTTTTTT.

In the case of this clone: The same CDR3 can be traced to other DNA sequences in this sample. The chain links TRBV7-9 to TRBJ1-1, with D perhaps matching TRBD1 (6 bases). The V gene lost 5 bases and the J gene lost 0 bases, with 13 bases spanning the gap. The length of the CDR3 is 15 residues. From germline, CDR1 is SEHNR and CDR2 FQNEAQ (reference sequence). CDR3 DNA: TGTGCCAGCAGCCCCAAGGACAGATTGAACACTGAAGCTTTCTTT. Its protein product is CASSPKDRLNTEAFF. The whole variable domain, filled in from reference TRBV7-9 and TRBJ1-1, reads DTGVSQNPRHKITKRGQNVTFRCDPISEHNRLYWYRQTLGQGPEFLTYFQNEAQLEKSRLLSDRFSAERPKGSFSTLEIQRTEQGDSAMYLCASSPKDRLNTEAFFGQGTRLTVV.

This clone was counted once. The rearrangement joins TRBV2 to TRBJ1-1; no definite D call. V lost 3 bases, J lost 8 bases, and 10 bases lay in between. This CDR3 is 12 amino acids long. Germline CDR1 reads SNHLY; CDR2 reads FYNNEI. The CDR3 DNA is TGTGCCAGCAGTGATTTGTTAGGGGAAGCTTTCTTT. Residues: CASSDLLGEAFF.

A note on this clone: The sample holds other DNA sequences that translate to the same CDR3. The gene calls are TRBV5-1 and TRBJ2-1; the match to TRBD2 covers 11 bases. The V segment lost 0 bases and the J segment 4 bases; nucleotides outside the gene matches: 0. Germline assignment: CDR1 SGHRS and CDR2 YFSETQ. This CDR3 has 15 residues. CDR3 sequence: CASSLGLAGYNEQFF. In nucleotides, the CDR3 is TGCGCCAGCAGCTTGGGACTAGCGGGGTACAATGAGCAGTTCTTC.

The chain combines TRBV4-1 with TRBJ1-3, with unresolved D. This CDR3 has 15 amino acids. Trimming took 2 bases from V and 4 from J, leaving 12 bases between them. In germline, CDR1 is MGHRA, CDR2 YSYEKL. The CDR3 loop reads CASSQSVSEGNTIYF. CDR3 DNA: TGCGCCAGCAGCCAATCGGTTTCAGAAGGAAACACCATATATTTT.

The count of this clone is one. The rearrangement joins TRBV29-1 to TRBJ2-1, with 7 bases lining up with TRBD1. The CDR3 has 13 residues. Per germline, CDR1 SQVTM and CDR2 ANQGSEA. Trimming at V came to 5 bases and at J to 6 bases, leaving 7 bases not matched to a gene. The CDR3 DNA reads TGCAGCGTTACCCCGGGACAGAGCAATGAGCAGTTCTTC. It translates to CSVTPGQSNEQFF.

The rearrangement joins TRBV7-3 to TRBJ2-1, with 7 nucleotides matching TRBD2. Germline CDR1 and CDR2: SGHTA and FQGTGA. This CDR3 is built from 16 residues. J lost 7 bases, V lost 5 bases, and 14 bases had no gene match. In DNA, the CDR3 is TGTGCCAGCAGCGGTGCCGGGACTACTTTACGTAATGAGCAGTTCTTC. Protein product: CASSGAGTTLRNEQFF.

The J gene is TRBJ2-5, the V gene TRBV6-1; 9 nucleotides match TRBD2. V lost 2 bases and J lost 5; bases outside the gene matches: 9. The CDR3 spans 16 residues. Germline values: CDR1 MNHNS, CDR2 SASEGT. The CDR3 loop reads CASSEQKGLAGETQYF. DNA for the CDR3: TGTGCCAGCAGTGAACAGAAGGGACTAGCCGGCGAGACCCAGTACTTC.

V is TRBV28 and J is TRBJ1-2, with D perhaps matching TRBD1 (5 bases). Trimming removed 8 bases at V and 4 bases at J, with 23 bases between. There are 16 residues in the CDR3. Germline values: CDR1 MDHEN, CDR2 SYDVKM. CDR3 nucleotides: TGTGCCAGCGTAAGCCAAGGGTACGACAGTAGCTATGGCTACACCTTC. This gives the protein CASVSQGYDSSYGYTF.

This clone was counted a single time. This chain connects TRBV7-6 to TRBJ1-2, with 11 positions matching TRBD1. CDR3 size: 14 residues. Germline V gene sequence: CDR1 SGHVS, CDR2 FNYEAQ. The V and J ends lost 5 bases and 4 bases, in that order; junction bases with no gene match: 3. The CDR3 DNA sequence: TGTGCCAGCAGCCCCGGGACAGGGGGCTATGGCTACACCTTC. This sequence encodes CASSPGTGGYGYTF.

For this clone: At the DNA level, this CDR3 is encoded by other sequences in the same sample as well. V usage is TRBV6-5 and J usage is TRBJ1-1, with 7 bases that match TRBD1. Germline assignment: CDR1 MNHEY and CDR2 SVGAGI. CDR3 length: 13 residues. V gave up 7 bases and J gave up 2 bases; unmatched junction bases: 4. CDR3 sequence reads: CASKGQQNTEAFF. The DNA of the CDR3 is TGTGCCAGCAAGGGACAGCAAAACACTGAAGCTTTCTTT.

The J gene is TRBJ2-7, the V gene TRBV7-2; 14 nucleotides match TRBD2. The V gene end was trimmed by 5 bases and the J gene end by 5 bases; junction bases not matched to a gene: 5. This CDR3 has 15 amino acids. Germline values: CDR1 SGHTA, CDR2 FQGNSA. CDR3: CASSKGLAGVDEQYF. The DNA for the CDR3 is TGTGCCAGCAGCAAGGGACTAGCGGGAGTGGACGAGCAGTACTTC. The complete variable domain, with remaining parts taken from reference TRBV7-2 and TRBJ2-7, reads GAGVSQSPSNKVTEKGKDVELRCDPISGHTALYWYRQSLGQGLEFLIYFQGNSAPDKSGLPSDRFSAERTGGSVSTLTIQRTQQEDSAVYLCASSKGLAGVDEQYFGPGTRLTVT.

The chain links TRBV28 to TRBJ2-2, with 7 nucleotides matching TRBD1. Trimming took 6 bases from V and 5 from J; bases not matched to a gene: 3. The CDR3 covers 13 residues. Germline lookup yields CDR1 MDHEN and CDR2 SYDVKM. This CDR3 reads CASRTGWTGELFF. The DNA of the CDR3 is TGTGCCAGCAGGACAGGGTGGACCGGGGAGCTGTTTTTT.

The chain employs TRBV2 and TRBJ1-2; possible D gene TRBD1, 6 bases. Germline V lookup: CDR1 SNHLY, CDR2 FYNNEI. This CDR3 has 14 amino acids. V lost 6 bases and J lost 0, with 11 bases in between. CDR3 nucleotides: TGTGCCAGCAGCCTACAGGGAGCTAACTATGGCTACACCTTC. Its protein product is CASSLQGANYGYTF.

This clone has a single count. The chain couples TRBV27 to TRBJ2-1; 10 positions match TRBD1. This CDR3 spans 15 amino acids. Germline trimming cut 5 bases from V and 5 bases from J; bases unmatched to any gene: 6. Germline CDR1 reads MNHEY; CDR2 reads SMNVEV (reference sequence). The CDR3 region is CASSLGTGANNEQFF. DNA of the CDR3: TGTGCCAGCAGTCTCGGGACAGGGGCCAACAATGAGCAGTTCTTC.

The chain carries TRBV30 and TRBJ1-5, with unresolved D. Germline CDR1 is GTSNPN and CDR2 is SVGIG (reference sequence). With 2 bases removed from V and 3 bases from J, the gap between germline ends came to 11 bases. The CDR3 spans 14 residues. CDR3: CAWSSDQINQPQHF. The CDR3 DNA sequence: TGTGCCTGGAGTTCAGACCAGATCAATCAGCCCCAGCATTTT.

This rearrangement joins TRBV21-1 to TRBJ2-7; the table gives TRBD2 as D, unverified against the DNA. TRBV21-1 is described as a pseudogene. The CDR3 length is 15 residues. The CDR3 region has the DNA TGTGCCAGCAGCAAGACTAGCGGGGAGGTAAACGAGCAGTACTTC. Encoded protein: CASSKTSGEVNEQYF.

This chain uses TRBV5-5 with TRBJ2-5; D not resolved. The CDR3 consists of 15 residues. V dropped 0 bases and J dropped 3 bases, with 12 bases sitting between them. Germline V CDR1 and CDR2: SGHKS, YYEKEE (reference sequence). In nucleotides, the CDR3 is TGTGCCAGCAGCTTGGGGGCGGTGGGGAAAGAGACCCAGTACTTC. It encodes CASSLGAVGKETQYF.

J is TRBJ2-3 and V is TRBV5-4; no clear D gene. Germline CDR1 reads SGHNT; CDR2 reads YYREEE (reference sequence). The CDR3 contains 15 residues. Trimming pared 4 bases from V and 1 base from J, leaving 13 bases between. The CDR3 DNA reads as TGTGCCAGCAGCCCGTCGACACTCCGCACAGATACGCAGTATTTT. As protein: CASSPSTLRTDTQYF.

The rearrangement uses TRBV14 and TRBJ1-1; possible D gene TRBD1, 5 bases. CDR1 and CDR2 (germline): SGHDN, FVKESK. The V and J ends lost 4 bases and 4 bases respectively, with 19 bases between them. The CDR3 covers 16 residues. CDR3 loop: CASSPSSSRQITEAFF. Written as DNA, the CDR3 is TGTGCCAGCAGCCCCAGCAGCTCCAGACAGATCACTGAAGCTTTCTTT.

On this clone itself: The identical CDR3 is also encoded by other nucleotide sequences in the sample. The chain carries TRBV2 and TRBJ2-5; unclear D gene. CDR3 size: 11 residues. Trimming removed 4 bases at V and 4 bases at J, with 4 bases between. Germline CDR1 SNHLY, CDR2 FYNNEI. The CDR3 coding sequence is TGTGCCAGCAGTGTCGGAGAGACCCAGTACTTC. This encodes CASSVGETQYF.

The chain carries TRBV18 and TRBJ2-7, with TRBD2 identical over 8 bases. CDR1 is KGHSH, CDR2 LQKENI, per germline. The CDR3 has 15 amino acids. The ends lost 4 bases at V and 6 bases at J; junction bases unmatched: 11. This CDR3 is CASSHGGVASGEQYF. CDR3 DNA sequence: TGTGCCAGCTCACACGGGGGGGTCGCGTCAGGCGAGCAGTACTTC.

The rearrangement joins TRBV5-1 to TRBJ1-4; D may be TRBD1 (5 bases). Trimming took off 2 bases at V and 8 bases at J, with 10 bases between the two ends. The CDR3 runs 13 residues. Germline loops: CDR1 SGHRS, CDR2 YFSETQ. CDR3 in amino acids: CASSLERGEKLFF. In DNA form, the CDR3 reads TGCGCCAGCAGCTTAGAGCGGGGGGAAAAACTGTTTTTT.

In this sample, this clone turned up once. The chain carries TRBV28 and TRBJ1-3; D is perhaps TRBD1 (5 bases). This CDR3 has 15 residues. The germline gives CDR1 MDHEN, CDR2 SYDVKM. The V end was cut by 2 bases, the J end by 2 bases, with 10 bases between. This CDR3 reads CASSLPGQAGNTIYF. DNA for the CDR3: TGTGCCAGCAGTTTACCAGGACAAGCTGGAAACACCATATATTTT.

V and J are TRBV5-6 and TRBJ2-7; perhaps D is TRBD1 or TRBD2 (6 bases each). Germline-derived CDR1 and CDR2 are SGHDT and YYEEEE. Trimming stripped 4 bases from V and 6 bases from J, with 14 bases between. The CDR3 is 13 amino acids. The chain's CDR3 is CASSPPGAGEQYF. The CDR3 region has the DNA TGTGCCAGCAGCCCGCCGGGGGCCGGCGAGCAGTACTTC.

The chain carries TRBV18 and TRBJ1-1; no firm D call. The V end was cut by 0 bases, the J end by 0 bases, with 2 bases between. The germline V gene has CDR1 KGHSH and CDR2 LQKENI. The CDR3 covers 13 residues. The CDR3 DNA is TGTGCCAGCTCACCACCCCTGAACACTGAAGCTTTCTTT. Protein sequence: CASSPPLNTEAFF.

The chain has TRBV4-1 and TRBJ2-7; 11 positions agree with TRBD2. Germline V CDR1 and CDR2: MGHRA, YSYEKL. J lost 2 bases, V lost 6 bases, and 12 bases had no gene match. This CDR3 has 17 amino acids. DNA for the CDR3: TGCGCCAGCAGAGGTACTAGCGGGAGCGTTATGACCTACGAGCAGTACTTC. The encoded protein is CASRGTSGSVMTYEQYF.

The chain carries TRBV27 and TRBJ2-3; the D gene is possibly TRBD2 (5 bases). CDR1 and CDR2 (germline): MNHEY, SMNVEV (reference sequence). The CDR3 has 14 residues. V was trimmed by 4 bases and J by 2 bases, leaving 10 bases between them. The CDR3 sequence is CASSSLAHTDTQYF. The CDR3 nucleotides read TGTGCCAGCAGTTCTCTAGCTCACACAGATACGCAGTATTTT.

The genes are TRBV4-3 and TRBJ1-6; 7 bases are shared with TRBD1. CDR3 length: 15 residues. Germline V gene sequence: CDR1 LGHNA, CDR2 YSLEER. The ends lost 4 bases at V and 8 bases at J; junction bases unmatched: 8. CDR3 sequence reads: CASSLGGSSYSPLHF. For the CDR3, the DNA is TGCGCCAGCAGCCTAGGGGGCAGTTCCTATTCACCCCTCCACTTT.

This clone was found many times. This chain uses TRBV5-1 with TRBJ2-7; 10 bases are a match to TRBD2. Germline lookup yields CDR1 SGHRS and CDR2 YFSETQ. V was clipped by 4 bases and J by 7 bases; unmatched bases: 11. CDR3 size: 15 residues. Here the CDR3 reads CASSPRTSGPEEQYF. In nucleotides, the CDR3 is TGCGCCAGCAGCCCCCGGACTAGCGGCCCCGAGGAGCAGTACTTC.